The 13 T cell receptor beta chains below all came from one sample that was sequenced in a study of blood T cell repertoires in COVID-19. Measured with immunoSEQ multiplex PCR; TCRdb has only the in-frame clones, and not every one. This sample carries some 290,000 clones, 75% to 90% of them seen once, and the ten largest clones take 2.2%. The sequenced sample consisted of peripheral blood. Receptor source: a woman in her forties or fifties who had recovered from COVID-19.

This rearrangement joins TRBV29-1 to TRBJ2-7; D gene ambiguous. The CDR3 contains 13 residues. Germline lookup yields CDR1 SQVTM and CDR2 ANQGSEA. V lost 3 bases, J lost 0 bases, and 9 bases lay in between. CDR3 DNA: TGCAGCGTTGAGATGGTGAGCTCCTACGAGCAGTACTTC. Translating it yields CSVEMVSSYEQYF.

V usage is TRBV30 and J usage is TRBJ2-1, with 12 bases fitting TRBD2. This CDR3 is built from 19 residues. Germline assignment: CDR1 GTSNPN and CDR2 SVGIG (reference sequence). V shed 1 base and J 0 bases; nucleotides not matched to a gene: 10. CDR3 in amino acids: CAWSDDGTSGLSSYNEQFF. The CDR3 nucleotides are TGTGCCTGGAGTGACGATGGGACTAGCGGGTTGAGCTCCTACAATGAGCAGTTCTTC. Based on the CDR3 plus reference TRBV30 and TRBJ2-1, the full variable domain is SQTIHQWPATLVQPVGSPLSLECTVEGTSNPNLYWYRQAAGRGLQLLFYSVGIGQISSEVPQNLSASRPQDRQFILSSKKLLLSDSGFYLCAWSDDGTSGLSSYNEQFFGPGTRLTVL.

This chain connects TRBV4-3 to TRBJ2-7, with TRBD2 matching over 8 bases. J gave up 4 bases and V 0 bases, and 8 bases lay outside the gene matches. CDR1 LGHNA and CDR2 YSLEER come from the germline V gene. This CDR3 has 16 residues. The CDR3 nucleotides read TGCGCCAGCAGCCAAGATTCTTGGGGCGGGAGGTACGAGCAGTACTTC. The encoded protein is CASSQDSWGGRYEQYF.

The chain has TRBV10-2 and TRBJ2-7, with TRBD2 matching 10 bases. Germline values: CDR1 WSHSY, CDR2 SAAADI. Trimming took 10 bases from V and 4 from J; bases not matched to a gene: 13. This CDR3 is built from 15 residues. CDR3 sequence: CAIASGSVNLYEQYF. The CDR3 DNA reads TGCGCCATAGCTAGCGGGAGCGTCAACCTATACGAGCAGTACTTC.

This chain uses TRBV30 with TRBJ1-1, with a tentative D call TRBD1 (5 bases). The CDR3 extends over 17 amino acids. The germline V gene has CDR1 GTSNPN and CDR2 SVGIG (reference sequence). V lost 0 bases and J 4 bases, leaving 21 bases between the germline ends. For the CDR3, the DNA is TGTGCCTGGAGTGTAAATCGAAGGCGGGGTAGGGGCACTGAAGCTTTCTTT. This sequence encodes CAWSVNRRRGRGTEAFF.

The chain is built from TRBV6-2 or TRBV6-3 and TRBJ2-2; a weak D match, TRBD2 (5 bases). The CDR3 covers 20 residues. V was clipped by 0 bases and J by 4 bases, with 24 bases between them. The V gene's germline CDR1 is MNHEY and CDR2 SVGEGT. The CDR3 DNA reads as TGTGCCAGCAGTTACTCGATAAGTCTACTCCGGCCGGGGTCCACCGGGGAGCTGTTTTTT. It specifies CASSYSISLLRPGSTGELFF.

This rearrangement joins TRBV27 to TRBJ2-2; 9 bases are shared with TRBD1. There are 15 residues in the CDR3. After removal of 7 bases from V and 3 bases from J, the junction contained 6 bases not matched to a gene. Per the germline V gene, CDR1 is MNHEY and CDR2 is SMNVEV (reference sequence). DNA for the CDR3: TGTGCCAGCAAAAACAGGGGGCTATACACCGGGGAGCTGTTTTTT. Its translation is CASKNRGLYTGELFF.

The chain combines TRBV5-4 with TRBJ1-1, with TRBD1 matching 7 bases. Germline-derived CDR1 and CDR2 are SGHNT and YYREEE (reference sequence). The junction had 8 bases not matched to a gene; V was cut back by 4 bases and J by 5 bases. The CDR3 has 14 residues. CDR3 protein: CASSTGTDLTEAFF. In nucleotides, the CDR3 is TGTGCCAGCAGCACGGGGACAGACCTAACTGAAGCTTTCTTT.

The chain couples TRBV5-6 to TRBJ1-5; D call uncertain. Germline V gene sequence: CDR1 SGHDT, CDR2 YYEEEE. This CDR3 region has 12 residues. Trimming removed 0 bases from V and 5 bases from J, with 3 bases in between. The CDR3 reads CASSLVDQPQHF. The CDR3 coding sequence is TGTGCCAGCAGCTTGGTCGATCAGCCCCAGCATTTT.

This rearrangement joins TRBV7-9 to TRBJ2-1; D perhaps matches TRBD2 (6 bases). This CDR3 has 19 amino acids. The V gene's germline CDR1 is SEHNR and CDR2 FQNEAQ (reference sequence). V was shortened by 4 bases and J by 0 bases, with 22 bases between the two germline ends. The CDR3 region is CASSSLRVSGLSSYNEQFF. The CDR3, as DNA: TGTGCCAGCAGCTCACTTCGGGTTAGCGGTTTAAGCTCCTACAATGAGCAGTTCTTC. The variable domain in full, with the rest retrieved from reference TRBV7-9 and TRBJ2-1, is DTGVSQNPRHKITKRGQNVTFRCDPISEHNRLYWYRQTLGQGPEFLTYFQNEAQLEKSRLLSDRFSAERPKGSFSTLEIQRTEQGDSAMYLCASSSLRVSGLSSYNEQFFGPGTRLTVL.

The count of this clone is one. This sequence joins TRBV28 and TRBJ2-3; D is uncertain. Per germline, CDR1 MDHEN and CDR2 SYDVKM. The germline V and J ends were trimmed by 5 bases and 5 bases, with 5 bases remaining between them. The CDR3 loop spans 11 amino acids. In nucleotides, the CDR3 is TGTGCCAGCAGTATTCGAGATACGCAGTATTTT. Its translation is CASSIRDTQYF. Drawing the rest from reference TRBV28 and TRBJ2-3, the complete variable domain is DVKVTQSSRYLVKRTGEKVFLECVQDMDHENMFWYRQDPGLGLRLIYFSYDVKMKEKGDIPEGYSVSREKKERFSLILESASTNQTSMYLCASSIRDTQYFGPGTRLTVL.

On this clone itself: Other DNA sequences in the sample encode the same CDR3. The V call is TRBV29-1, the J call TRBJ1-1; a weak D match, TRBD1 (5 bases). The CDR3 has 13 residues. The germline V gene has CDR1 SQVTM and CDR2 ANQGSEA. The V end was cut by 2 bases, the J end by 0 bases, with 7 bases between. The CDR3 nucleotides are TGCAGCGTTGAACGGGACTTGAACACTGAAGCTTTCTTT. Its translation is CSVERDLNTEAFF.

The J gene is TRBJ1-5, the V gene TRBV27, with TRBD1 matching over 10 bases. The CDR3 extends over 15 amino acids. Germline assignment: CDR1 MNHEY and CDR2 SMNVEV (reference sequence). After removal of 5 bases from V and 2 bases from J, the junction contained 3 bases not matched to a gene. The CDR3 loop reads CASSPGTGGNQPQHF. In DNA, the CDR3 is TGTGCCAGCAGTCCGGGGACAGGGGGCAATCAGCCCCAGCATTTT.